Listed below are T cell receptor beta chains from one sample, sequenced in a study of cytomegalovirus exposure and HLA in healthy donors. TCRdb's table, derived via immunoSEQ multiplex PCR, lists solely in-frame clones and lacks some. Of about 200,000 clones detected, more than 60% appear once; the ten largest clones hold approximately 0.22%. Sequencing input: PBMCs. The origin of the receptors is a girl aged 2-15 years in good health and CMV-seronegative. Both conserved end residues are part of each CDR3. D genes are given only for firm matches. Clone size appears in some rows only: once, few, many, or a class for an expanded clone.

>.|TRBV29-1|TRBJ1-1|.
TGCAGCGTTGAAGCCGGACAAACTGAAGCTTTCTTT
CSVEAGQTEAFF
>.|TRBV19|TRBJ2-1|.
TGTGCCAGTACTCCAGAGGGCCGTCATGAGCAGTTCTTC
CASTPEGRHEQFF
>.|TRBV6-5|TRBJ1-1|.
TGTGCCAGCAGTTCCAGCAGGGACACTGAAGCTTTCTTT
CASSSSRDTEAFF
>.|TRBV11-3|TRBJ2-1|.
TGTGCCAGCAGCTTAGAGGTGGGATCGGGGAATGAGCAGTTCTTC
CASSLEVGSGNEQFF
>once|TRBV10-3|TRBJ1-2|.
TGTGCCATAGGACAGACTAACTATGGCTACACCTTC
CAIGQTNYGYTF
>once|TRBV7-9|TRBJ1-4|.
TGTGCCAGCAGCTTAGGACAGATTGCAACTAATGAAAAACTGTTTTTT
CASSLGQIATNEKLFF
>.|TRBV7-8|TRBJ1-3|.
TGTGCCAGCAGCTATGCGGGGTCCGGAAACACCATATATTTT
CASSYAGSGNTIYF
>.|TRBV5-1|TRBJ2-1|TRBD1
TGCGCCAGCAGGATAGACAGGGGCTCCTACAATGAGCAGTTCTTC
CASRIDRGSYNEQFF
>few|TRBV6-5|TRBJ1-1|.
TGTGCCAGCAGTTACCGCGGCCGACAGTTGGAAGCTTTCTTT
CASSYRGRQLEAFF
>.|TRBV19|TRBJ1-2|TRBD1
TGTGCCAGTAGTATCTCCTGGGGGCAGGGGGCTCAAGGTGGCTACACCTTC
CASSISWGQGAQGGYTF
>.|TRBV30|TRBJ1-2|.
TGTGCCCTACCCCGTCAGGGTAGGTATGGCTACACCTTC
CALPRQGRYGYTF
>.|TRBV5-1|TRBJ2-7|.
TGCGCCAGCAGCTTACGTCTTAGCTCCTACGAGCAGTACTTC
CASSLRLSSYEQYF
>.|TRBV6-5|TRBJ1-2|.
TGTGCCAGCAGTTACTCGAGCTCTTGGGGCTACACCTTC
CASSYSSSWGYTF
>.|TRBV19|TRBJ1-2|TRBD1
TGTGCCAGTAATCAGGGGACAGTTGGCTACACCTTC
CASNQGTVGYTF
>.|TRBV7-9|TRBJ1-4|TRBD1
TGTGCCAGCAGCTGGGACAGCCAGTCCCTGTTTTTT
CASSWDSQSLFF
>.|TRBV29-1|TRBJ1-2|.
TGCAGCGTGCGGGGCCGGAATGGGAGCTACACCTTC
CSVRGRNGSYTF
>.|TRBV30|TRBJ2-7|TRBD2
TGTGCCTGGAGGACTAGCGGGAGTGTGTACGAGCAGTACTTC
CAWRTSGSVYEQYF
>.|TRBV5-4|TRBJ2-3|.
TGTGCCAGCAGCTTGGCAGGCACAGATACGCAGTATTTT
CASSLAGTDTQYF
>.|TRBV18|TRBJ2-1|TRBD1
TGTGCCAGCTCACTCCGGACAGGGTCCCACAATGAGCAGTTCTTC
CASSLRTGSHNEQFF
>.|TRBV6-5|TRBJ2-7|TRBD1
TGTGCCAGCGGGACAGGTATCCACGAGCAGTACTTC
CASGTGIHEQYF
>.|TRBV7-6|TRBJ1-1|.
TGTGCCAGCAGCTTAGATAGCGGACTGAACACTGAAGCTTTCTTT
CASSLDSGLNTEAFF
>.|TRBV6-5|TRBJ1-4|.
TGTGCCAGCAGCCAGGGACAAGCTTATAATGAAAAACTGTTTTTT
CASSQGQAYNEKLFF
>.|TRBV4-1|TRBJ1-1|.
TGCGCCAGCAGCCTGGACAGAAACACTGAAGCTTTCTTT
CASSLDRNTEAFF
>.|TRBV5-6|TRBJ2-7|.
TGTGCCAGCAGCTTGATGGGGGCCCTTGGGGGCTACGAGCAGTACTTC
CASSLMGALGGYEQYF